This T cell receptor beta chain was observed in a study of blood T cell repertoires in COVID-19. Study-wide background: From the United States, Italy and Spain came samples of acute and convalescent COVID-19. From T cells, B-cell-depleted T cells, or PBMCs came the material, which was cDNA or gDNA.

V lost 6 bases and J 2 bases, leaving 19 bases between the germline ends. The CDR3 contains 17 residues. The germline CDR1 and CDR2 sequences are SGHAT and FQNNGV. Original handling: Amplification of reference gene primers was used by the study to estimate nucleated cell counts. The protocol was immunoSEQ multiplex PCR, while the TCRdb copy is restricted to in-frame clones and leaves out a portion. The V and J calls and clone size are taken from that table; D and trimming were inferred from the DNA. The profile covers around 190,000 clones, with more than 80% appearing a single time and around 7% taken by the ten largest.

Source material: peripheral blood. This chain joins TRBV11-2 and TRBJ2-2; TRBD1 is a possible D gene (5 bases). This TCR was recovered from a human donor in a cohort sampled during active COVID-19. CDR3 protein: CASSRVQGWDNTGELFF. The CDR3 DNA reads as TGTGCCAGCAGTCGCGTCCAGGGTTGGGATAACACCGGGGAGCTGTTTTTT.